This TCR beta chain was sequenced during a study of technical replicates of blood from several donors. Some clones are missing from TCRdb's copy, which holds only in-frame ones; the method was immunoSEQ multiplex PCR. Altogether 75,000 to 90,000 clones are present, just over 90% being singletons, with the ten largest covering 0.27%. Sample: T cells isolated from PBMCs. This clonotype was obtained from a human donor in good health.

Written as DNA, the CDR3 is TGTGCCAGCAGTTTACTCAGGGGAGACACTGAAGCTTTCTTT. It translates to CASSLLRGDTEAFF. J is TRBJ1-1 and V is TRBV28; tentative D call: TRBD1 (6 bases). Germline V gives CDR1 MDHEN, CDR2 SYDVKM. The CDR3 loop spans 14 amino acids. The ends were cut back, 2 bases at V and 3 bases at J, with 10 bases in the middle. Filled out from reference TRBV28 and TRBJ1-1, the complete variable domain reads DVKVTQSSRYLVKRTGEKVFLECVQDMDHENMFWYRQDPGLGLRLIYFSYDVKMKEKGDIPEGYSVSREKKERFSLILESASTNQTSMYLCASSLLRGDTEAFFGQGTRLTVV.